The TCR beta chain described here comes from a study of vaccination effects on CD4 cells after COVID-19. Study-wide background: The vaccine given was either BNT162b2 or mRNA-1273, in two doses.

The CDR3 is made up of 14 amino acids. Trimming cost V 4 bases and J 5 bases, with 15 bases left between them. The V gene's germline CDR1 is SGHRS and CDR2 YFSETQ. Concerning this clone: Its target is unknown.

Antigen-specific CD4+ T cells were expanded with viral peptide pools in the ViraFEST assay before sequencing. It was after approximately 11 days of culture that CD4+ T cells were isolated. In the vaccine recipients, nucleocapsid antibodies were negative and there was no prior SARS-CoV-2 infection. PBMC were cultured at around 2 million per well with around 9.2 IU/ml IL-2 and around 9.2 ug/ml peptides. Cells had half their medium changed to IL-2 medium on days 3 and 7. Sequenced by immunoSEQ multiplex PCR; TCRdb stores in-frame clones only, minus some. The sample shows about 41,000 clones, about two thirds of them seen only once. Findings and limits, study-wide: At late timepoints after vaccination, vaccine- and infection-induced clones shrank markedly.

Here the sequenced sample was CD4+ T cells from PBMCs cultured with HCoV-OC43 spike peptides, taken before COVID-19 vaccination. The subset: HCoV-OC43 spike overlapping peptide pool stimulation. The rearrangement joins TRBV5-1 to TRBJ2-5; D perhaps matches TRBD1 (5 bases). This receptor was obtained from a human donor who received a COVID-19 vaccine. The CDR3 nucleotides are TGCGCCAGCAGCCCGCCTCCAGGGTTTGAGACCCAGTACTTC. Protein product: CASSPPPGFETQYF.